A selection of T cell receptor beta chains follows, all from one sample in a study of blood T cell repertoires in COVID-19. The repertoire was sequenced with immunoSEQ multiplex PCR; TCRdb's copy has only in-frame clones and lacks some. The sample yields about 130,000 clones, 70% to 90% seen once. The sample consisted of peripheral blood. The receptors were sampled from a woman older than 75 with acute or convalescent COVID-19. CDR3s include the opening cysteine and the closing phenylalanine or tryptophan. The D gene is left open where the match is weak. Only part of the rows carry a size: once, few, many, or a class if the clone is expanded.

J gene: TRBJ2-7; V gene: TRBV5-1; clone size: few; D gene: TRBD2; CDR3 DNA: TGCGCCAGCAGTCAGCGGGGGGACCCTACCTACGAGCAGTACTTC; CDR3 protein: CASSQRGDPTYEQYF
J gene: TRBJ2-3; V gene: TRBV24-1; clone size: once; D gene: NA; CDR3 DNA: TGTGCCACCGGGGACAACCGCACAGATACGCAGTATTTT; CDR3 protein: CATGDNRTDTQYF
J gene: TRBJ2-1; V gene: TRBV19; clone size: NA; D gene: TRBD2; CDR3 DNA: TGTGCCAGTAGTATAGGGGGGGGCAATGAGCAGTTCTTC; CDR3 protein: CASSIGGGNEQFF
J gene: TRBJ2-3; V gene: TRBV18; clone size: NA; D gene: TRBD1; CDR3 DNA: TGTGCCAGCTCACTCACATCGGGACAGGGTTCGGATACGCAGTATTTT; CDR3 protein: CASSLTSGQGSDTQYF
J gene: TRBJ2-3; V gene: TRBV4-2; clone size: NA; D gene: TRBD2; CDR3 DNA: TGTGCCAGCAGCCAAGTAGGCCTAGCGGGCCGCACAGATACGCAGTATTTT; CDR3 protein: CASSQVGLAGRTDTQYF
J gene: TRBJ2-2; V gene: TRBV11-3; clone size: NA; D gene: TRBD1; CDR3 DNA: TGTGCCAGCAGCGTGGCACAGGGGGCGACCACCGGGGAGCTGTTTTTT; CDR3 protein: CASSVAQGATTGELFF
J gene: TRBJ1-3; V gene: TRBV9; clone size: NA; D gene: TRBD1; CDR3 DNA: TGTGCCAGCAGCGCCGACAGGGGGCAAGGAAACACCATATATTTT; CDR3 protein: CASSADRGQGNTIYF
J gene: TRBJ1-6; V gene: TRBV2; clone size: few; D gene: NA; CDR3 DNA: TGTGCCAGCAGTGATGGGACACGAGCTTTTTTTCCACCCCTCCACTTT; CDR3 protein: CASSDGTRAFFPPLHF
J gene: TRBJ2-3; V gene: TRBV6-5; clone size: NA; D gene: NA; CDR3 DNA: TGTGCCAGCAAACCCTTGGGACTGGCCACAGATACGCAGTATTTT; CDR3 protein: CASKPLGLATDTQYF
J gene: TRBJ1-4; V gene: TRBV19; clone size: NA; D gene: NA; CDR3 DNA: TGTGCCAGTAGTACCGGACAGTGGAGGTTTTTT; CDR3 protein: CASSTGQWRFF
J gene: TRBJ2-2; V gene: TRBV12-3/TRBV12-4; clone size: NA; D gene: NA; CDR3 DNA: TGTGCCAGCAGTTTACTGAGCGGGGAGCTGTTTTTT; CDR3 protein: CASSLLSGELFF
J gene: TRBJ2-5; V gene: TRBV27; clone size: few; D gene: NA; CDR3 DNA: TGTGCCAGCAGACAGACAGTTTCCCAAGAGACCCAGTACTTC; CDR3 protein: CASRQTVSQETQYF
J gene: TRBJ1-1; V gene: TRBV5-1; clone size: NA; D gene: TRBD1; CDR3 DNA: TGCGCCAGCAGCTTGGTAGGGGACAGGGGTAATGAAGCTTTCTTT; CDR3 protein: CASSLVGDRGNEAFF
J gene: TRBJ1-4; V gene: TRBV7-2; clone size: NA; D gene: TRBD1; CDR3 DNA: TGTGCCAGCAGCTCGACAGGGAGAACTAATGAAAAACTGTTTTTT; CDR3 protein: CASSSTGRTNEKLFF
J gene: TRBJ1-4; V gene: TRBV3-1/TRBV3-2; clone size: NA; D gene: TRBD1; CDR3 DNA: TGTGCCAGCAGCCCACAGGGGCTTGGGGGTGAAAAACTGTTTTTT; CDR3 protein: CASSPQGLGGEKLFF
J gene: TRBJ1-1; V gene: TRBV20-1; clone size: NA; D gene: NA; CDR3 DNA: TGCAGTGCTAGTCGATCAGCAGGGACTGAAGCTTTCTTT; CDR3 protein: CSASRSAGTEAFF
J gene: TRBJ2-2; V gene: TRBV28; clone size: NA; D gene: TRBD1; CDR3 DNA: TGTGCCAGCAGTGAGACCATCGGGACAGGGGGCCTCGGGGAGCTGTTTTTT; CDR3 protein: CASSETIGTGGLGELFF
J gene: TRBJ2-1; V gene: TRBV24-1; clone size: NA; D gene: NA; CDR3 DNA: TGTGCCACCAGTGATTTCCCCGCCTATGACAATGAGCAGTTCTTC; CDR3 protein: CATSDFPAYDNEQFF
J gene: TRBJ2-2; V gene: TRBV3-1/TRBV3-2; clone size: NA; D gene: NA; CDR3 DNA: TGTGCCAGCATCGGGGTCGGGGAGCTGTTTTTT; CDR3 protein: CASIGVGELFF
J gene: TRBJ1-1; V gene: TRBV4-1; clone size: NA; D gene: NA; CDR3 DNA: TGCGCCAGCAGCCAAGGATACGGAGTACAGGGAGTCAAGAACACTGAAGCTTTCTTT; CDR3 protein: CASSQGYGVQGVKNTEAFF
J gene: TRBJ1-1; V gene: TRBV18; clone size: NA; D gene: NA; CDR3 DNA: TGTGCCAGCTCGCGAAGCTTATTCACGAGGGACACTGAAGCTTTCTTT; CDR3 protein: CASSRSLFTRDTEAFF
J gene: TRBJ2-7; V gene: TRBV3-1/TRBV3-2; clone size: NA; D gene: NA; CDR3 DNA: TGTGCCAGCAGCCCACAGACTAGTTACCACGAGCAGTACTTC; CDR3 protein: CASSPQTSYHEQYF
J gene: TRBJ1-1; V gene: TRBV3-1/TRBV3-2; clone size: NA; D gene: NA; CDR3 DNA: TGTGCCAGCAGCCAACGGAGGGGATCCGAAGCTTTCTTT; CDR3 protein: CASSQRRGSEAFF
J gene: TRBJ1-1; V gene: TRBV29-1; clone size: NA; D gene: NA; CDR3 DNA: TGCAGCGCCGCACAATTGCTCAAAGAAGCTTTCTTT; CDR3 protein: CSAAQLLKEAFF
J gene: TRBJ2-1; V gene: TRBV19; clone size: NA; D gene: TRBD2; CDR3 DNA: TGTGCCAGTAGTATTAGCGGGAGGAGGTACAATGAGCAGTTCTTC; CDR3 protein: CASSISGRRYNEQFF
J gene: TRBJ2-1; V gene: TRBV2; clone size: NA; D gene: NA; CDR3 DNA: TGTGCCAGCAGTGAAGGGGCCGTCAATGAGCAGTTCTTC; CDR3 protein: CASSEGAVNEQFF
J gene: TRBJ1-3; V gene: TRBV19; clone size: NA; D gene: NA; CDR3 DNA: TGTGCCAGTGTATCCCCGGCGGTATCTGGAAACACCATATATTTT; CDR3 protein: CASVSPAVSGNTIYF
J gene: TRBJ2-5; V gene: TRBV20-1; clone size: NA; D gene: NA; CDR3 DNA: TGCAGTGCTGGAGCGGAGACCCAGTACTTC; CDR3 protein: CSAGAETQYF
J gene: TRBJ1-2; V gene: TRBV2; clone size: NA; D gene: NA; CDR3 DNA: TGTGCCAGCAGTCCGGACTGGTTGAGCTATGGCTACACCTTC; CDR3 protein: CASSPDWLSYGYTF
J gene: TRBJ1-6; V gene: TRBV5-6; clone size: NA; D gene: NA; CDR3 DNA: TGTGCCAGCAGCTTGCCGACTAGACCCCTCCACTTT; CDR3 protein: CASSLPTRPLHF
J gene: TRBJ1-1; V gene: TRBV5-4; clone size: NA; D gene: TRBD1; CDR3 DNA: TGTGCCAGCAGCTCCAGGGGGCAGGGCACTGAAGCTTTCTTT; CDR3 protein: CASSSRGQGTEAFF
J gene: TRBJ2-3; V gene: TRBV27; clone size: once; D gene: NA; CDR3 DNA: TGTGCCAGCCGCCCTAGAGGCACAGATACGCAGTATTTT; CDR3 protein: CASRPRGTDTQYF
J gene: TRBJ1-5; V gene: TRBV28; clone size: NA; D gene: NA; CDR3 DNA: TGTGCCAGCAGTTTAACTAGATCGGGTCAGCCCCAGCATTTT; CDR3 protein: CASSLTRSGQPQHF
J gene: TRBJ1-1; V gene: TRBV29-1; clone size: NA; D gene: NA; CDR3 DNA: TGCGGAGGGAGAGCGAACACTGAAGCTTTCTTT; CDR3 protein: CGGRANTEAFF
J gene: TRBJ2-1; V gene: TRBV7-9; clone size: NA; D gene: TRBD2; CDR3 DNA: TGTGCCAGCAGCCACCGTAGGCTAGCGGGAGGAGGAAGTGAGCAGTTCTTC; CDR3 protein: CASSHRRLAGGGSEQFF
J gene: TRBJ2-7; V gene: TRBV28; clone size: NA; D gene: TRBD1; CDR3 DNA: TGTGCCAGCATGGCCCGGAAAGGGGGCCACTACGAGCAGTACTTC; CDR3 protein: CASMARKGGHYEQYF
J gene: TRBJ1-4; V gene: TRBV7-9; clone size: NA; D gene: TRBD1; CDR3 DNA: TGTGCCAGCAGCGTAAGAACAGGGACAGGTATTGAAAAACTGTTTTTT; CDR3 protein: CASSVRTGTGIEKLFF
J gene: TRBJ2-7; V gene: TRBV7-3; clone size: NA; D gene: TRBD2; CDR3 DNA: TGTGCCAGCAGCCGTCGGGGGGGCATTGACGAGCAGTACTTC; CDR3 protein: CASSRRGGIDEQYF
J gene: TRBJ2-7; V gene: TRBV5-1; clone size: NA; D gene: TRBD2; CDR3 DNA: TGCGCCAGCAGCTTGGGGGTCGAGGGGAGGGGAAACTACGAGCAGTACTTC; CDR3 protein: CASSLGVEGRGNYEQYF
J gene: TRBJ2-5; V gene: TRBV5-1; clone size: NA; D gene: TRBD2; CDR3 DNA: TGCGCCAGCAGACGGGGGGAACAAGAGACCCAGTACTTC; CDR3 protein: CASRRGEQETQYF
J gene: TRBJ2-3; V gene: TRBV9; clone size: once; D gene: TRBD2; CDR3 DNA: TGTGCCAGCAGCGGATTGGGACTAGGGACAGATACGCAGTATTTT; CDR3 protein: CASSGLGLGTDTQYF
J gene: TRBJ2-7; V gene: TRBV12-3/TRBV12-4; clone size: NA; D gene: NA; CDR3 DNA: TGTGCCAGCACCGGACAGACCTACGAGCAGTACTTC; CDR3 protein: CASTGQTYEQYF
J gene: TRBJ2-3; V gene: TRBV7-9; clone size: NA; D gene: TRBD1; CDR3 DNA: TGTGCCAGCAGCTCTGACAGGGGACACACAGATACGCAGTATTTT; CDR3 protein: CASSSDRGHTDTQYF
J gene: TRBJ2-5; V gene: TRBV4-1; clone size: NA; D gene: NA; CDR3 DNA: TGCGCCAGCAGCCAAGATCCTAGCAGAGAGACCCAGTACTTC; CDR3 protein: CASSQDPSRETQYF
J gene: TRBJ2-2; V gene: TRBV5-4; clone size: NA; D gene: TRBD1; CDR3 DNA: TGTGCCAGCAGCTTGGACAGGGGGCGCACCGGGGAGCTGTTTTTT; CDR3 protein: CASSLDRGRTGELFF
J gene: TRBJ1-2; V gene: TRBV2; clone size: NA; D gene: TRBD1; CDR3 DNA: TGTGCCAGCAGTGCAGACGGGGACAGGGGGCGCAGTGGCTACACCTTC; CDR3 protein: CASSADGDRGRSGYTF
J gene: TRBJ1-5; V gene: TRBV24-1; clone size: NA; D gene: TRBD1; CDR3 DNA: TGTGCCACCAGTGGGCAGGGGGTAAATCAGCCCCAGCATTTT; CDR3 protein: CATSGQGVNQPQHF
J gene: TRBJ2-7; V gene: TRBV5-4; clone size: NA; D gene: NA; CDR3 DNA: TGTGCCAGCAGCTTGAAGGAGCCACCCTACGAGCAGTACTTC; CDR3 protein: CASSLKEPPYEQYF
J gene: TRBJ2-7; V gene: TRBV6-1; clone size: NA; D gene: NA; CDR3 DNA: TGTGCCAGCAGAGAATTACGGCGGGACTTCTACTCCTACGAGCAGTACTTC; CDR3 protein: CASRELRRDFYSYEQYF
J gene: TRBJ2-3; V gene: TRBV18; clone size: NA; D gene: TRBD2; CDR3 DNA: TGTGCCAGCTCACCAACGTATAGCGGGAGCCGAAAGGGCACAGATACGCAGTATTTT; CDR3 protein: CASSPTYSGSRKGTDTQYF
J gene: TRBJ2-3; V gene: TRBV11-2; clone size: NA; D gene: NA; CDR3 DNA: TGTGCCAGCAGCTTAGAGGGGAGGTCTGGGCAGTATTTT; CDR3 protein: CASSLEGRSGQYF
J gene: TRBJ1-6; V gene: TRBV3-1/TRBV3-2; clone size: NA; D gene: NA; CDR3 DNA: TGTGCCAGCAGCCAAGAGGGAGGGAGGGCTAATTCACCCCTCCACTTT; CDR3 protein: CASSQEGGRANSPLHF
J gene: TRBJ2-1; V gene: TRBV15; clone size: NA; D gene: TRBD1; CDR3 DNA: TGTGCCACCAGCCATCCTTCCGGGACAGGGGACCCCAATGAGCAGTTCTTC; CDR3 protein: CATSHPSGTGDPNEQFF
J gene: TRBJ2-7; V gene: TRBV7-3; clone size: NA; D gene: NA; CDR3 DNA: TGTGCCAGCAGCGCCACGCCGGGAACCTACGAGCAGTACTTC; CDR3 protein: CASSATPGTYEQYF
J gene: TRBJ2-7; V gene: TRBV12-3/TRBV12-4; clone size: NA; D gene: NA; CDR3 DNA: TGTGCCAGCAGTTTGAGGGATTACACCGAGCAGTACTTC; CDR3 protein: CASSLRDYTEQYF
J gene: TRBJ1-5; V gene: TRBV6-1; clone size: NA; D gene: TRBD1; CDR3 DNA: TGTGCCAGCAGTGCGGACAGGGGGCGAACGTGGAGCAATCAGCCCCAGCATTTT; CDR3 protein: CASSADRGRTWSNQPQHF
J gene: TRBJ2-7; V gene: TRBV19; clone size: NA; D gene: NA; CDR3 DNA: TGTGCCAGTAGTCAAGGAGCTTCCTACGAGCAGTACTTC; CDR3 protein: CASSQGASYEQYF
J gene: TRBJ1-6; V gene: TRBV7-3; clone size: NA; D gene: NA; CDR3 DNA: TGTGCCAGCAGCTTGTACATTAATTCACCCCTCCACTTT; CDR3 protein: CASSLYINSPLHF
J gene: TRBJ2-6; V gene: TRBV5-6; clone size: NA; D gene: NA; CDR3 DNA: TGTGCCAGCAGCCCTTTGACAGTGCCTGGGGCCAACGTCCTGACTTTC; CDR3 protein: CASSPLTVPGANVLTF
J gene: TRBJ2-7; V gene: TRBV3-1/TRBV3-2; clone size: NA; D gene: NA; CDR3 DNA: TGTGCCAGCAGCCAACAGGGGCTCCACTACGAGCAGTACTTC; CDR3 protein: CASSQQGLHYEQYF